The clone carrying this T cell receptor (beta chain) has ten or more counts. Its antigen remains unknown. TCRdb passed the reads through MiXCR, listing each CDR3 protein once. The table records 300,000 to 400,000 distinct CDR3 sequences, 20% to 30% of them present only once. The CDR3 sequence is 15 residues long. CDR1 is MDHEN, CDR2 SYDVKM, per germline. V was clipped by 7 bases and J by 1 base, with 14 bases between them. The data originate from a study of T cell repertoires in cytomegalovirus infection. The wider study: The authors used CMV epitopes that were HLA-C-restricted (recently identified) and HLA-B-restricted (well studied). Both CMV infection and a matching HLA type were indicated by public TCR beta signatures. Study-wide results and caveats: The response measured ex vivo was dominated by TCR beta clonotypes (HLA-C-restricted and CMV-specific).

This sample comprised cultured PBMCs, obtained from culture after CMV antigen stimulation. This TCR was recovered from a human donor in good health (CMV status not recorded). Some clones in this sample may be carry-over from other donors' samples. The chain links TRBV28 to TRBJ2-1; D is tentatively TRBD1 or TRBD2 (5 bases each). The CDR3 spells CASTRDGSSYNEQFF. For the CDR3, the DNA is TGTGCCAGCACCCGGGACGGATCTTCCTACAATGAGCAGTTCTTC.